What follows are 17 T cell receptor beta chains derived from one specimen sequenced in a study of blood T cell repertoires in COVID-19. Here immunoSEQ multiplex PCR was the method, and the copy in TCRdb shows in-frame clones only, minus some. The sample has 150,000 to 200,000 clones, approximately 91% seen once. Specimen: peripheral blood. The receptors originated from a man aged 18 to 35 with COVID-19, enrolled during active disease.

The gene calls are TRBV30 and TRBJ2-7, with 9 bases lining up with TRBD1. Per the germline V gene, CDR1 is GTSNPN and CDR2 is SVGIG (reference sequence). The CDR3 runs to 12 residues. V was pared by 4 bases and J by 9 bases, with 7 bases of the junction left unmatched. The CDR3 DNA reads as TGTGCCTGGACCGACGGGGACAGGGCGCAGTACTTC. Its protein product is CAWTDGDRAQYF.

The chain recombines TRBV27 with TRBJ1-2; unclear D gene. Germline lookup yields CDR1 MNHEY and CDR2 SMNVEV (reference sequence). With 0 bases removed from V and 4 bases from J, the gap between germline ends came to 12 bases. This CDR3 region has 15 residues. CDR3 region: CASSLSAGYGYGYTF. CDR3 sequence (DNA): TGTGCCAGCAGTTTATCAGCGGGTTACGGCTATGGCTACACCTTC.

The rearrangement uses TRBV29-1 and TRBJ2-1; a possible D gene is TRBD2 (6 bases). Germline V lookup: CDR1 SQVTM, CDR2 ANQGSEA. V lost 7 bases and J lost 0, with 10 bases in between. The CDR3 is made up of 13 amino acids. The CDR3 region is CSADGGSYNEQFF. The CDR3 DNA reads TGCAGCGCCGACGGGGGCTCCTACAATGAGCAGTTCTTC.

The chain is built from TRBV10-1 and TRBJ2-1; the D gene is possibly TRBD2 (6 bases). V lost 2 bases to trimming and J lost 6 bases, with 17 bases between them. From germline, CDR1 is WNHNN and CDR2 SYGVQD (reference sequence). This CDR3 comprises 16 residues. CDR3 residues: CASSEGLRPRGNEQFF. The CDR3 DNA reads as TGCGCCAGCAGTGAGGGACTACGCCCAAGAGGCAATGAGCAGTTCTTC.

This rearrangement joins TRBV3-1 (or the pseudogene TRBV3-2) to TRBJ1-6, with no clear D. The CDR3 runs to 16 residues. Germline CDR1 and CDR2: LGHDT and YNNKEL (reference sequence). Trimming shortened V by 4 bases and J by 3 bases, and 13 bases separated the two germline ends. CDR3 region: CASSLVGGHYNSPLHF. CDR3 DNA: TGTGCCAGCAGCCTAGTAGGAGGGCACTATAATTCACCCCTCCACTTT.

CDR3: CASSPSPGSEKLFF. CDR3 coding DNA: TGTGCCAGCTCACCCTCCCCAGGCAGCGAAAAACTGTTTTTT. The chain links TRBV18 to TRBJ1-4; D is unresolved. The CDR3 contains 14 residues. In germline, CDR1 is KGHSH, CDR2 LQKENI. With 3 bases removed from V and 8 bases from J, the gap between germline ends came to 13 bases. Combining the CDR3 with reference TRBV18 and TRBJ1-4 gives the whole variable domain NAGVMQNPRHLVRRRGQEARLRCSPMKGHSHVYWYRQLPEEGLKFMVYLQKENIIDESGMPKERFSAEFPKEGPSILRIQQVVRGDSAAYFCASSPSPGSEKLFFGSGTQLSVL.

This clone was picked up a small number of times. In nucleotides, the CDR3 is TGTGCCACTTCGGAGGGGTTCGATGGAAACACCATATATTTT. It encodes CATSEGFDGNTIYF. This chain links TRBV10-3 with TRBJ1-3; the D gene is possibly TRBD1 (5 bases). This CDR3 has 14 amino acids. Germline CDR1 is ENHRY and CDR2 is SYGVKD. Trimming took off 10 bases at V and 3 bases at J, with 16 bases between the two ends.

This chain joins TRBV5-1 and TRBJ1-2; 9 bases agree with TRBD1. Losses at the gene ends were 2 bases for V and 3 bases for J; bases not matched to a gene: 14. The CDR3 runs 18 residues. CDR1 is SGHRS, CDR2 YFSETQ, per germline. The CDR3 sequence is CASSFPPGQGKRDYGYTF. DNA of the CDR3: TGCGCCAGCAGCTTTCCTCCGGGACAGGGCAAACGGGACTATGGCTACACCTTC.

The chain employs TRBV30 and TRBJ2-1; 7 positions agree with TRBD2. J was trimmed by 10 bases and V by 0 bases; bases with no gene match: 15. The germline CDR1 and CDR2 sequences are GTSNPN and SVGIG (reference sequence). This CDR3 region has 16 residues. For the CDR3, the DNA is TGTGCCTGGAGTGTTTTGGGGGGAGGGGTCCCAGGGGAGCAGTTCTTC. Translation: CAWSVLGGGVPGEQFF.

The gene calls are TRBV27 and TRBJ2-1; D might be TRBD2 (6 bases). Germline values: CDR1 MNHEY, CDR2 SMNVEV (reference sequence). The CDR3 sequence is 13 residues long. V lost 1 base, J lost 7 bases, and 8 bases lay in between. DNA of the CDR3: TGTGCCAGCAGTTTATTCGGACTAAATGAGCAGTTCTTC. Protein: CASSLFGLNEQFF.

The chain couples TRBV9 to TRBJ1-6, with 7 bases identical to TRBD1. The V gene end was trimmed by 3 bases and the J gene end by 7 bases; junction bases not matched to a gene: 7. The CDR3 has 15 residues. Germline V CDR1 and CDR2: SGDLS, YYNGEE. The CDR3 DNA reads as TGTGCCAGCAGCGAACCCACAGGGGAAAATTCACCCCTCCACTTT. It is translated as CASSEPTGENSPLHF.

The V call is TRBV19, the J call TRBJ1-2, with TRBD1 matching over 11 bases. This CDR3 spans 14 amino acids. Germline V gene data show CDR1 as LNHDA and CDR2 as SQIVND (reference sequence). J gave up 5 bases and V 4 bases, and 3 bases lay outside the gene matches. CDR3 DNA sequence: TGTGCCAGTAGTAGGACAGGGGGCGAATATGGCTACACCTTC. Its translation is CASSRTGGEYGYTF.

The V gene is TRBV28, the J gene TRBJ1-5; 7 bases are a match to TRBD1. The J segment lost 0 bases and the V segment lost 2 bases, leaving 10 bases of the junction unmatched. CDR1 and CDR2 from the germline V gene are MDHEN and SYDVKM. CDR3 length: 18 residues. The CDR3 sequence: CASSLATGAVYSNQPQHF. CDR3 DNA: TGTGCCAGCAGTTTAGCTACAGGGGCCGTCTATAGCAATCAGCCCCAGCATTTT. Full variable domain (rest looked up from reference TRBV28 and TRBJ1-5): DVKVTQSSRYLVKRTGEKVFLECVQDMDHENMFWYRQDPGLGLRLIYFSYDVKMKEKGDIPEGYSVSREKKERFSLILESASTNQTSMYLCASSLATGAVYSNQPQHFGDGTRLSIL.

This clone showed up just a few times. The chain links TRBV6-5 to TRBJ1-1; 9 bases agree with TRBD1. This CDR3 is 15 amino acids long. The germline gives CDR1 MNHEY, CDR2 SVGAGI. V was clipped by 2 bases and J by 4 bases; unmatched bases: 5. Here the CDR3 reads CASSYGNRGLTEAFF. The CDR3 DNA reads as TGTGCCAGCAGTTACGGTAACAGGGGGCTCACTGAAGCTTTCTTT.

The chain joins TRBV28 to TRBJ1-1; the D gene is possibly TRBD1 (6 bases). The CDR3 is 14 amino acids. Germline CDR1 reads MDHEN; CDR2 reads SYDVKM. The V and J ends lost 3 bases and 8 bases respectively, with 16 bases between them. CDR3 loop: CASSLTGPKREAFF. CDR3 nucleotides: TGTGCCAGCAGTTTGACAGGTCCTAAACGGGAAGCTTTCTTT. The full variable domain, rest sourced from reference TRBV28 and TRBJ1-1, is DVKVTQSSRYLVKRTGEKVFLECVQDMDHENMFWYRQDPGLGLRLIYFSYDVKMKEKGDIPEGYSVSREKKERFSLILESASTNQTSMYLCASSLTGPKREAFFGQGTRLTVV.

This clone occurred once. The chain has TRBV5-1 and TRBJ2-1, with 9 bases lining up with TRBD2. Germline lookup yields CDR1 SGHRS and CDR2 YFSETQ. Trimming at V came to 3 bases and at J to 7 bases, leaving 5 bases not matched to a gene. CDR3 length equals 14 residues. CDR3 in amino acids: CASSSGTSRNEQFF. The CDR3 DNA sequence: TGCGCCAGCAGCTCGGGGACTAGCAGGAATGAGCAGTTCTTC.

This clone was observed a single time. This chain uses TRBV9 with TRBJ1-2, with D perhaps matching TRBD1 (5 bases). Germline V gene sequence: CDR1 SGDLS, CDR2 YYNGEE. The CDR3 runs to 12 residues. Deletions cut 10 bases from V and 3 bases from J, with 13 bases between. The DNA of the CDR3 is TGTGCCGCGCGGGGAGGGGACTATGGCTACACCTTC. This gives the protein CAARGGDYGYTF. Variable domain in full (rest from reference TRBV9 and TRBJ1-2): DSGVTQTPKHLITATGQRVTLRCSPRSGDLSVYWYQQSLDQGLQFLIQYYNGEERAKGNILERFSAQQFPDLHSELNLSSLELGDSALYFCAARGGDYGYTFGSGTRLTVV.